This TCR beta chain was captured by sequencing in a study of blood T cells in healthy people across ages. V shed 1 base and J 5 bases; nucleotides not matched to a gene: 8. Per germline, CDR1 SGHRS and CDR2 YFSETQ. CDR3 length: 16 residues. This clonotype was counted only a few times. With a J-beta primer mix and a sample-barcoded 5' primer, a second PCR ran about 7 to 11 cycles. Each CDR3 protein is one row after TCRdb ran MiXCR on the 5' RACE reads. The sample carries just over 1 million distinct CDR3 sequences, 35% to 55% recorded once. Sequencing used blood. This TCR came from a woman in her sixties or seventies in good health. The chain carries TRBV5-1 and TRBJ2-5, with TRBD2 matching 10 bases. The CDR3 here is CASSLSSGSFEETQYF. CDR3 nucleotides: TGCGCCAGCAGCTTGTCTAGCGGGAGTTTTGAGGAGACCCAGTACTTC.